This T cell receptor (beta chain) was recorded in a study of blood T cell repertoires in COVID-19. Across the study: Acute and convalescent COVID-19 specimens originated in the United States, Italy and Spain.

The table came from immunoSEQ multiplex PCR; TCRdb's copy has only in-frame clones and leaves some out. Of about 130,000 clones in the sample, approximately 86% were seen once. The study drew participants aged about 18 to 95 years from approximately 23 US areas. The V gene lost 4 bases and the J gene lost 4 bases, with 13 bases spanning the gap. CDR3 length equals 14 residues. Per the germline V gene, CDR1 is MNHEY and CDR2 is SVGEGT. This chain links TRBV6-2 or TRBV6-3 with TRBJ2-5; TRBD1 might be the D (6 bases). The sample was PBMCs or T cells enriched from blood (not recorded which). The receptor was isolated from a woman between 45 and 65 years old who had recovered from COVID-19. The CDR3 sequence is CASSSVGARETQYF. In nucleotides, the CDR3 is TGTGCCAGCAGTTCAGTGGGGGCGAGAGAGACCCAGTACTTC.